A selection of T cell receptor beta chains follows, all from one sample in a study of blood T cell repertoires in COVID-19. Clones were sequenced by immunoSEQ multiplex PCR, and TCRdb holds only the in-frame ones, with some missing. Among more than 50,000 clones listed, around 89% were seen once. The source material was peripheral blood. The receptor source for this set is a human donor in a cohort sampled during active COVID-19. The CDR3 runs from the conserved cysteine through the conserved F or W. The D gene is left open where the match is weak. Only some rows state a clone size, as once, few, many or a class for expanded clones.

CDR3 DNA	CDR3 protein	clone size	J gene	D gene	V gene
TGTGCCAGCAGTTATCGGACAGGGTGGAATCAGCCCCAGCATTTT	CASSYRTGWNQPQHF	.	TRBJ1-5	TRBD1	TRBV7-2
TGTGCCAGCAGCTTTATTGGGACAGGGAGTTACGAGCAGTACTTC	CASSFIGTGSYEQYF	once	TRBJ2-7	TRBD1	TRBV7-9
TGTGCCAGCAGCCATGACGGTAGCGGGGGGGCGAGAGATACGCAGTATTTT	CASSHDGSGGARDTQYF	.	TRBJ2-3	TRBD2	TRBV3-1/TRBV3-2
TGTGCCACCAGTGATTCAGCCAGCGCCTACGAGCAGTACTTC	CATSDSASAYEQYF	once	TRBJ2-7	.	TRBV24-1
TGTGCCAGCAGCTTACAGGCGAACACTGAAGCTTTCTTT	CASSLQANTEAFF	.	TRBJ1-1	.	TRBV5-5
TGTGCCAGCAGTTCGGGACAGATTAATGAAAAACTGTTTTTT	CASSSGQINEKLFF	.	TRBJ1-4	TRBD1	TRBV6-5
TGTGCCAGTAGTATAAATGACGGATGGGGGGCTGAAGCTTTCTTT	CASSINDGWGAEAFF	.	TRBJ1-1	.	TRBV19
TGTGCCACCAGACCGGGATTAAACAGAGAGACCCAGTACTTC	CATRPGLNRETQYF	.	TRBJ2-5	.	TRBV15
TGCGCCAGCAGCCAAGGGTACGGACTAGACCGCTACGAGCAGTACTTC	CASSQGYGLDRYEQYF	once	TRBJ2-7	TRBD2	TRBV4-3
TGTGCCAGCAGTTCAGGGTATGGCTACACCTTC	CASSSGYGYTF	.	TRBJ1-2	.	TRBV28
TGCAGCGTCGTCGGGCTCGGAGGCCGATTCGGAGGATATGGCTACACCTTC	CSVVGLGGRFGGYGYTF	once	TRBJ1-2	.	TRBV29-1
TGTGCCATTGGGGGGGACTCCTACAATGAGCAGTTCTTC	CAIGGDSYNEQFF	once	TRBJ2-1	TRBD2	TRBV2
TGTGCCAGCAGTTACTCAGTTTCCGGACTAGCGGGAAACCAAGAGACCCAGTACTTC	CASSYSVSGLAGNQETQYF	.	TRBJ2-5	TRBD2	TRBV6-2/TRBV6-3
TGTGCCAGCTCACCTGACAGGGATTCCTATGGCTACACCTTC	CASSPDRDSYGYTF	.	TRBJ1-2	TRBD1	TRBV18
TGTGCCAGCAGCCGACAGGGGGCGCGAGAAGAGACCCAGTACTTC	CASSRQGAREETQYF	.	TRBJ2-5	TRBD1	TRBV28
TGTGCCAGCAGCGTAGAAAAAGCGGGAGGGGGTTTCAATGAGCAGTTCTTC	CASSVEKAGGGFNEQFF	.	TRBJ2-1	TRBD2	TRBV9
TGTGCCACCTCGGGAGGACGGGCCTACGAGCAGTACTTC	CATSGGRAYEQYF	.	TRBJ2-7	TRBD2	TRBV15
TGTGCCAGCAGTCCCAACAGGGTCCCCTACGAGCAGTACTTC	CASSPNRVPYEQYF	.	TRBJ2-7	.	TRBV6-2/TRBV6-3
TGTGCCAGCAGTTACCCCAGACAACTAGAGACAGATACGCAGTATTTT	CASSYPRQLETDTQYF	.	TRBJ2-3	.	TRBV6-2/TRBV6-3
TGTGCCAGTTCAGGGGATACGAGCAATCAGCCCCAGCATTTT	CASSGDTSNQPQHF	.	TRBJ1-5	.	TRBV2
TGTGCCAGCAGCTCGATCCGACAGGGAACCCCTCGGAATGAGCAGTTCTTC	CASSSIRQGTPRNEQFF	.	TRBJ2-1	TRBD1	TRBV5-6
TGTGCCAGCAGTCTTTACACAGGGACGGGAACTGAAGCTTTCTTT	CASSLYTGTGTEAFF	.	TRBJ1-1	.	TRBV6-5
TGTGCCAGCAGCTTGATTAGCGGGGGATACGGGGAGCTGTTTTTT	CASSLISGGYGELFF	.	TRBJ2-2	TRBD2	TRBV5-4
TGCGCCAGCAGCCGGGCTCGGTGGGCTAGCGGGGACGGCTCCTACAATGAGCAGTTCTTC	CASSRARWASGDGSYNEQFF	.	TRBJ2-1	TRBD2	TRBV5-1
TGTGCCACCAGCAGCCTCGAGGGGGTCCCGTACTTC	CATSSLEGVPYF	.	TRBJ2-7	.	TRBV15
TGTGCCACCAGTGTCCAAGACAGGGCCCGCGAGACCCAGTACTTC	CATSVQDRARETQYF	.	TRBJ2-5	TRBD1	TRBV24-1
TGTGCCAGCAGCTTAATGACTGACGGGAACTACGAGCAGTACTTC	CASSLMTDGNYEQYF	.	TRBJ2-7	.	TRBV7-9
TGTGCCAGCAGTGGTACAGGTTGGGGCTACACCTTC	CASSGTGWGYTF	once	TRBJ1-2	.	TRBV25-1
TGTGCCAGCAGCCAAGATCGTTTCGGAGGATGGGGAGCAGCTAACTATGGCTACACCTTC	CASSQDRFGGWGAANYGYTF	.	TRBJ1-2	.	TRBV3-1/TRBV3-2
TGTGCCAGCTCACCAGTCACAGAATCCAATGAGCAGTTCTTC	CASSPVTESNEQFF	.	TRBJ2-1	.	TRBV18
TGTGCCACCACAGGCTCGAACACCGGGGAGCTGTTTTTT	CATTGSNTGELFF	.	TRBJ2-2	.	TRBV24-1
TGTGCCAGCAGTTTGAGGGGGCCAGGAAACACCATATATTTT	CASSLRGPGNTIYF	.	TRBJ1-3	TRBD1	TRBV28
TGTGCCAGCAGCTTCGGGACAACCTTTCTCACAGATACGCAGTATTTT	CASSFGTTFLTDTQYF	.	TRBJ2-3	.	TRBV11-2
TGTGCCAGCAGCGTAGAGGCGGGGCGCGGCTACACCTTC	CASSVEAGRGYTF	.	TRBJ1-2	.	TRBV9
TGTGCCAGCTCACGGGTCGGGGAGGCCAAAAACATTCAGTACTTC	CASSRVGEAKNIQYF	.	TRBJ2-4	.	TRBV18
TGTGCCAGCACCCCGATGACTAGCGGGAGGTCAGATACGCAGTATTTT	CASTPMTSGRSDTQYF	.	TRBJ2-3	TRBD2	TRBV27
TGCGCCAGCAGCCAAGATCTAACAGGGGCTACTGAAGCTTTCTTT	CASSQDLTGATEAFF	.	TRBJ1-1	TRBD1	TRBV4-1
TGTGCCACCAGCAGCCCGGGGCGGGGGCGTGAAGAGCAGTACTTC	CATSSPGRGREEQYF	once	TRBJ2-7	.	TRBV15
TGTGCCAGCAGCTCCCGGACTAGCGGAAACAATGAGCAGTTCTTC	CASSSRTSGNNEQFF	.	TRBJ2-1	TRBD2	TRBV9
TGTGCCAGCAGGTTTACAGGGAACACTGAAGCTTTCTTT	CASRFTGNTEAFF	.	TRBJ1-1	.	TRBV11-1
TGTGCCAGCAGCCCAGGGAATTCACCCCTCCACTTT	CASSPGNSPLHF	.	TRBJ1-6	.	TRBV9
TGTGCCAGCAGTGAATATGAGCGGGGGCTTAGTGAAAAACTGTTTTTT	CASSEYERGLSEKLFF	.	TRBJ1-4	.	TRBV25-1
TGTGCCAGCAGCGAGGGGGACAGGGGCCCGAATCAGCCCCAGCATTTT	CASSEGDRGPNQPQHF	.	TRBJ1-5	TRBD1	TRBV9
TGTGCCAGCAGCACTGTAGCAGGGGGCGGCTATGGCTACACCTTC	CASSTVAGGGYGYTF	.	TRBJ1-2	TRBD1	TRBV7-6
TGCGCCAGCAGCCAGGAATACAGGGGGAGGACTGAAGCTTTCTTT	CASSQEYRGRTEAFF	.	TRBJ1-1	TRBD1	TRBV4-3
TGTGCCAGCAGCTCCAAAGGACTGGATTATGGCTACACCTTC	CASSSKGLDYGYTF	.	TRBJ1-2	.	TRBV9
TGCGCCAGCAGCTCGAGAACAGTTAACTATGGCTACACCTTC	CASSSRTVNYGYTF	.	TRBJ1-2	.	TRBV4-1
TGTGCCAGCAGCTTAGTCGGTGAGCAGTTCTTC	CASSLVGEQFF	.	TRBJ2-1	.	TRBV7-8
TGCGCCAGCAGCTTAAACAGGGGTTGGGCCTACGAGCAGTACTTC	CASSLNRGWAYEQYF	.	TRBJ2-7	TRBD1	TRBV5-1
TGCAGCGTTGAAAACAGCTACGAGCAGTACTTC	CSVENSYEQYF	.	TRBJ2-7	.	TRBV29-1
TGTGCCAGTAGCCCTTCTCGGGCACTAGGGGCTTTCTTT	CASSPSRALGAFF	.	TRBJ1-1	.	TRBV19
TGTGCCAGCAGCAGTGGAGCCACCAAGACCTACGAGCAGTACTTC	CASSSGATKTYEQYF	.	TRBJ2-7	.	TRBV2
TGTGCCAGCAGTTTAGTCGTCGGGACTAGCGGCTACGAGCAGTACTTC	CASSLVVGTSGYEQYF	.	TRBJ2-7	TRBD2	TRBV7-2
TGTGCCAGCAGTGGAGCCATAGCGGGGGGTGTTAGAGATACGCAGTATTTT	CASSGAIAGGVRDTQYF	.	TRBJ2-3	TRBD2	TRBV6-1
TGCGCCAGCAGCCCGGGACAGGGCGATGAAGAGCAGTACTTC	CASSPGQGDEEQYF	.	TRBJ2-7	TRBD1	TRBV4-1
TGTGCCAGCACCGCTATCAGGGGTGGTCAGCCCCAGCATTTT	CASTAIRGGQPQHF	.	TRBJ1-5	.	TRBV28